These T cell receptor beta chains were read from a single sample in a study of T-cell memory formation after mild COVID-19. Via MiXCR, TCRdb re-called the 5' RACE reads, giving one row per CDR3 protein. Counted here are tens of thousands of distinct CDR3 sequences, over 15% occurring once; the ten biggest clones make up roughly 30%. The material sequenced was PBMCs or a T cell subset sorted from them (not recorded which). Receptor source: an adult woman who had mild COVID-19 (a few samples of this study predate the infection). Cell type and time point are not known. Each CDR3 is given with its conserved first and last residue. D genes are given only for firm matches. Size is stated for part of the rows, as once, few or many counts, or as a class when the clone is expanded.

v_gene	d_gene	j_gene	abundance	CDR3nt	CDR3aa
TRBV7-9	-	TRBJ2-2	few	TGTGCCAGCAGCGGGAGAGGGGCAGACGGGGAGCTGTTTTTT	CASSGRGADGELFF
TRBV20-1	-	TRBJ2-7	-	TGCAGGGCCCCCGGGACTTACTCGGGCTCCTACGAGCAGTACTTC	CRAPGTYSGSYEQYF
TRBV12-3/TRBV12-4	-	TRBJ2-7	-	TGTGCCAGCACCACAGGACAGTCTTACGAGCAGTACTTC	CASTTGQSYEQYF
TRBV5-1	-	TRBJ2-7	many	TGCGCCAGCAGCTTGAGCACCTACGAGCAGTACTTC	CASSLSTYEQYF
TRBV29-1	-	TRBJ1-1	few	TGCAGCGTTGACGTATTGAACACTGAAGCTTTCTTT	CSVDVLNTEAFF
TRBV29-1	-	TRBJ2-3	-	TGCAGCGAAATAGCGGGCACAGATACGCAGTATTTT	CSEIAGTDTQYF
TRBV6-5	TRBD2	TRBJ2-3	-	TGTGCCAGCAGTTACCGTAGCGGGGGGGCAGATACGCAGTATTTT	CASSYRSGGADTQYF
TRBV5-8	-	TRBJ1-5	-	TGTGCCAGCAGCTGGCGGGGTCAGCCCCAGCATTTT	CASSWRGQPQHF
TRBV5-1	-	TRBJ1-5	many	TGCGCCAGCAGCTTGGGGACGGGGAGCAATCAGCCCCAGCATTTT	CASSLGTGSNQPQHF
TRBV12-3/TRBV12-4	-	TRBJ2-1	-	TGTGCCAGCAGGGCGGTGGACAATGAGCAGTTCTTC	CASRAVDNEQFF
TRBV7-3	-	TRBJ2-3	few	TGTGCCAGCAGCTGGGGGGCAGGGCCCACAGATACGCAGTATTTT	CASSWGAGPTDTQYF
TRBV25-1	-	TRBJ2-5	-	TGTGCCAGCAGTGAACTCGGTCTAGCGTCGGAGACCCAGTACTTC	CASSELGLASETQYF
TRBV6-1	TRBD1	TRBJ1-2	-	TGTGCCAGCAGTCTCTCCCCGGGGCGGGACAGGGAGCCCTCAAACTATGGCTACACCTTC	CASSLSPGRDREPSNYGYTF
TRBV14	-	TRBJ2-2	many	TGTGCCAGCAGCTTTTGGGCCGGGGAGCTGTTTTTT	CASSFWAGELFF
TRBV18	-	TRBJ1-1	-	TGTGCCAGCTCACCAATGGGGACAACGAACACTGAAGCTTTCTTT	CASSPMGTTNTEAFF
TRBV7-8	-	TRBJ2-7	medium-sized	TGTGCCAGCAACGTTGGGGAGGATTACTACGAGCAGTACTTC	CASNVGEDYYEQYF
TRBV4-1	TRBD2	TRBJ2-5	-	TGCGCCAGCAGCCAAGTCGGGCTAGCGGGGGGGCAAGAAGAGACCCAGTACTTC	CASSQVGLAGGQEETQYF
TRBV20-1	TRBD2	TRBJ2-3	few	TGCAGTGCTAGAGATGCGGGCTCGGGACTAGCGGCTTCACTCTACACAGATACGCAGTATTTT	CSARDAGSGLAASLYTDTQYF
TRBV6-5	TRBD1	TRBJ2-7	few	TGTGCCAGCAGTTACGCTCCCGGGACAGGGGGATACTACGAGCAGTACTTC	CASSYAPGTGGYYEQYF
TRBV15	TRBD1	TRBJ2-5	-	TGTGCCACCAGCAGAGCTAGGACAGGTCGGACCCAGTACTTC	CATSRARTGRTQYF
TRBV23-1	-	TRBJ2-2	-	TGCGCCAGCAGTCAATCCGACGGGGAGCTGTTTTTT	CASSQSDGELFF
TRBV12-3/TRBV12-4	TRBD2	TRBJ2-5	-	TGTGCCAGCAGGACTAGCGGGGGGGCGTTGGAGACCCAGTACTTC	CASRTSGGALETQYF
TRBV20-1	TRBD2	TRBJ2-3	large	TGCAGTGCTGGACAGATCGGCGGGGGGGCAGATACGCAGTATTTT	CSAGQIGGGADTQYF
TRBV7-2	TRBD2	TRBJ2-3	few	TGTGCCAGCAGCTTCACGGGAGGAGGGGCAGATACGCAGTATTTT	CASSFTGGGADTQYF
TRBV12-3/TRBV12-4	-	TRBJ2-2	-	TGTGCCAGCAGTTTAGGGGAGCTGTTTTTT	CASSLGELFF
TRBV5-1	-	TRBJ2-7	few	TGCGCCAGCAGCTTTCCTCTCGAGGGGTCCTACGAGCAGTACTTC	CASSFPLEGSYEQYF
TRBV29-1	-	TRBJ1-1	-	TGCAGCGTTGAAGCAGGGATGGAAGCTTTCTTT	CSVEAGMEAFF
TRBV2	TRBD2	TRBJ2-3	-	TGTGCCAGCAGTGACCTCGTAGCGGGGGGCCGCACAGATACGCAGTATTTT	CASSDLVAGGRTDTQYF
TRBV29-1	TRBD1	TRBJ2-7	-	TGCAGCGTTGAAGATTGGGGACAGGGGGGCGAGCAGTACTTC	CSVEDWGQGGEQYF
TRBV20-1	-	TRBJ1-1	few	TGCAGTGCTTACTCACTTATTAGGAACACTGAAGCTTTCTTT	CSAYSLIRNTEAFF
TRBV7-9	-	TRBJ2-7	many	TGTGCCAGCAGCTTAAAAACGGGGGAATTAATCGAGCAGTACTTC	CASSLKTGELIEQYF
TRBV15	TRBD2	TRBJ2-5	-	TGTGCCACCAGTGAATTAGCGGGCCTTCAAGAGACCCAGTACTTC	CATSELAGLQETQYF
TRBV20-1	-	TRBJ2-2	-	TGCAGTGCTAGGCCGGCTAACACCGGGGAGCTGTTTTTT	CSARPANTGELFF
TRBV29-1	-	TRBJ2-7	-	TGCAGCGTTGCTGAGGGCTACGAGCAGTACTTC	CSVAEGYEQYF
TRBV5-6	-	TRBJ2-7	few	TGTGCCAGCAGCTTGAACAGACGTTACGAGCAGTACTTC	CASSLNRRYEQYF
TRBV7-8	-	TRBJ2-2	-	TGTGCCAGCAGCTTAGATGTGAACACCGGGGAGCTGTTTTTT	CASSLDVNTGELFF
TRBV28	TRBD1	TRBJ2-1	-	TGTGCCAGCCTTTCAGGGGGCGTGGGAAACAATGAGCAGTTCTTC	CASLSGGVGNNEQFF
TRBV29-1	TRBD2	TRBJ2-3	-	TGCAGCGTTGTCGGACTAGTCATGACAGATACGCAGTATTTT	CSVVGLVMTDTQYF
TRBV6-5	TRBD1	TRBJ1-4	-	TGTGCCAGCAGTCTTCAGGGGGCAGGTGAAAAACTGTTTTTT	CASSLQGAGEKLFF
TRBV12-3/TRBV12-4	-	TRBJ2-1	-	TGTGCCAGCAGTTTGTACCAGAATTACAATGAGCAGTTCTTC	CASSLYQNYNEQFF
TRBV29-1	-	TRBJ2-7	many	TGCAGCGTTGTCGATCCGTCTTCTGCTACCTACGAGCAGTACTTC	CSVVDPSSATYEQYF
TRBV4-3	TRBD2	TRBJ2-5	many	TGCGCCAGCAGCCCCACCCTCAGGGCTAGCGGGAGTCGGGAGACCCAGTACTTC	CASSPTLRASGSRETQYF
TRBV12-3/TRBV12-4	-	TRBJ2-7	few	TGTGCCAGCAGTCCCGACGAGGGGTACGAGCAGTACTTC	CASSPDEGYEQYF
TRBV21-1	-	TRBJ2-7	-	TGTGCCAGCAGCCAACTCCCGGGACGGAACTACGAGCAGTACTTC	CASSQLPGRNYEQYF
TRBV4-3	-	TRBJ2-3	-	TGCGCCAGCAGCCAAGTTTTGCGGGACGATAGCACAGATACGCAGTATTTT	CASSQVLRDDSTDTQYF
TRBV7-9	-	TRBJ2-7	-	TGTGCCAGCAGCTTAGAGTTGGGTCAGCTGGGGCTAGCCTCCGGGCAGTACTTC	CASSLELGQLGLASGQYF
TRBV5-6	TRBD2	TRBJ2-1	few	TGTGCCAGCAGCTTGGTTGCTAGCGGGAGTCGAAATGAGCAGTTCTTC	CASSLVASGSRNEQFF
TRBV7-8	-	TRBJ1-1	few	TGTGCCAGCAGCTCACCTGGCCTGGGGACTGAAGCTTTCTTT	CASSSPGLGTEAFF
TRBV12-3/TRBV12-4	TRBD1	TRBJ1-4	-	TGTGCCAGCAGTTTGCAACAGGGGGAGGTTGAAAAACTGTTTTTT	CASSLQQGEVEKLFF
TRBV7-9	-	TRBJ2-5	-	TGTGCCAGCAGCTCCTTCCAAGAGACCCAGTACTTC	CASSSFQETQYF
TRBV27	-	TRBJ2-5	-	TGTGCCAGCAGTTCGGGCCTTGAGGAGACCCAGTACTTC	CASSSGLEETQYF
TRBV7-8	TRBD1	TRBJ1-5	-	TGTGCCAGCACTCAAAGGGGGGACAGCGTAATTCAGCCCCAGCATTTT	CASTQRGDSVIQPQHF
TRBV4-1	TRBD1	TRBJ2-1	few	TGCGCCAGCAGCCAAGAGGGGACAGGGGGTTGGGATGAGCAGTTCTTC	CASSQEGTGGWDEQFF